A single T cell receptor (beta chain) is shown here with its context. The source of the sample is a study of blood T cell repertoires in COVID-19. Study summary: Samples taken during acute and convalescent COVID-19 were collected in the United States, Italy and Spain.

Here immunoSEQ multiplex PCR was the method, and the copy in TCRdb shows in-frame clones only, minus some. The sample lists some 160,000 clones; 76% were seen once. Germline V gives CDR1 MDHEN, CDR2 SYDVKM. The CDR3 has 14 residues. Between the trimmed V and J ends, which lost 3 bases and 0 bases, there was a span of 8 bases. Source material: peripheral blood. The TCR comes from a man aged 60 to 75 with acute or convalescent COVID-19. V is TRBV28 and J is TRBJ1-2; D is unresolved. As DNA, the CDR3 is TGTGCCAGCAGTTTTGTCCTATCTAACTATGGCTACACCTTC. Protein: CASSFVLSNYGYTF.